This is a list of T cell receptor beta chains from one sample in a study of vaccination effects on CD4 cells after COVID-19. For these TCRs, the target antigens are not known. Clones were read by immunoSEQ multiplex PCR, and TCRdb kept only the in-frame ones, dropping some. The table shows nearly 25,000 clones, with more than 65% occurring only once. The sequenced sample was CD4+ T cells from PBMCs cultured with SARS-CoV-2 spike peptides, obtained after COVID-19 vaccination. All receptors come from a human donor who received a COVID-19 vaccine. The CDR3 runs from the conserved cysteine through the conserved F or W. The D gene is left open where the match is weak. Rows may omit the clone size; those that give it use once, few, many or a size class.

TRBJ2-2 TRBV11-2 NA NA TGTGCCAGCAGCTTAGTTGCAGATGGAAGAACCGGGGAGCTGTTTTTT CASSLVADGRTGELFF
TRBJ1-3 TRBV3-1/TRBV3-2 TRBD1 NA TGTGCCAGCAGCCAAGGTCTACAGGGGGCGACTGGAAACACCATATATTTT CASSQGLQGATGNTIYF
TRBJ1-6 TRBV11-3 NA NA TGTGCCAGCAGCTTAAGTCCCAGGGGCGATTCACCCCTCCACTTT CASSLSPRGDSPLHF
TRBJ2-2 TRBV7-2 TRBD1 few TGTGCCAGCAGACAAACAGGGGGCGCGAACACCGGGGAGCTGTTTTTT CASRQTGGANTGELFF
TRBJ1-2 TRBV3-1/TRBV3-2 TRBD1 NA TGTGCCAGCAGCTTTACTACAGGGGGCGAATATGGCTACACCTTC CASSFTTGGEYGYTF
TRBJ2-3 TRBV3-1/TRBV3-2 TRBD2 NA TGTGCCAGCAGCCAAGGGGATAGCGGGGAGTGGGGCACAGATACGCAGTATTTT CASSQGDSGEWGTDTQYF
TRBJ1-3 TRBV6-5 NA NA TGTGCCAGCAGTTTACCCGACGCTGACACCATATATTTT CASSLPDADTIYF
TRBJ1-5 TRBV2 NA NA TGTGCCAGCAGTGAAGCCAGCTATAGCAATCAGCCCCAGCATTTT CASSEASYSNQPQHF
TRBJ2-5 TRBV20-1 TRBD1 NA TGCAGTGCTAGTTTCGGACAGGCACAAGAGACCCAGTACTTC CSASFGQAQETQYF
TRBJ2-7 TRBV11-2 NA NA TGTGCCATCATCAAGGTAGGCAATAGGGAGCAGTACTTC CAIIKVGNREQYF
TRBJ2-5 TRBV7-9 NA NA TGTGCCAGCAGCTTAGGTATGGAGACCCAGTACTTC CASSLGMETQYF
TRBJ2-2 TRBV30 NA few TGTGCCTGGAGTGACGGACTATCAGACACCGGGGAGCTGTTTTTT CAWSDGLSDTGELFF
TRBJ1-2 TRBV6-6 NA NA TGTGCCAGCAGTTACCCAGGGAGTGACGATGGCTACACCTTC CASSYPGSDDGYTF
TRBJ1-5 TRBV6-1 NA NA TGTGCCAGCAGTGAAGTGGACAGCTATAGCAATCAGCCCCAGCATTTT CASSEVDSYSNQPQHF
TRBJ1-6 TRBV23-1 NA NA TGCGCCAGCACCGAAGGACAGTCCTATAATTCACCCCTCCACTTT CASTEGQSYNSPLHF
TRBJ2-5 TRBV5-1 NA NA TGCGCCAGCAGCCCGTCGGCAGGGGTATACGAGACCCAGTACTTC CASSPSAGVYETQYF
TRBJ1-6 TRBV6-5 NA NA TGTGCCAGCAGTTACCCCGCGCGCGGGAATAATTCACCCCTCCACTTT CASSYPARGNNSPLHF
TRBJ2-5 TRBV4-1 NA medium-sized TGCGCCAGCAGCCCTGAGGACAGCCCTCGGGAGACCCAGTACTTC CASSPEDSPRETQYF
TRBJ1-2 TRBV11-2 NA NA TGTGCCAGCAGCTTCGCTCGGGGGACGGGGATCCACTATGGCTACACCTTC CASSFARGTGIHYGYTF
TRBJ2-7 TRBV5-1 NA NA TGCGCCAGCAGCTTGGTGGGACACACCTACGAGCAGTACTTC CASSLVGHTYEQYF
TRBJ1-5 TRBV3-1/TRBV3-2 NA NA TGTGCCAGCAGCCAAGTAAATCAGCCCCAGCATTTT CASSQVNQPQHF
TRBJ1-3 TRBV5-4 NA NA TGTGCCAGCAGCTTTGACAGGAGATCTGGAAACACCATATATTTT CASSFDRRSGNTIYF
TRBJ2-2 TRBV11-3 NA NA TGTGCCAGCAGCTTAGGTGGGGGCCCGAACACCGGGGAGCTGTTTTTT CASSLGGGPNTGELFF
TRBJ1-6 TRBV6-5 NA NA TGTGCCAGCAGACAACCGGGACTGAGTAATTCACCCCTCCACTTT CASRQPGLSNSPLHF
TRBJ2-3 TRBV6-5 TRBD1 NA TGTGCCATCAACAGGGGGTTAGATACGCAGTATTTT CAINRGLDTQYF
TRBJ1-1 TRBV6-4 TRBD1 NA TGTGCCAGCAGCCCCAGGGGGCACACTGAAGCTTTCTTT CASSPRGHTEAFF
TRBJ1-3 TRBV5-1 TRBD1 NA TGCGCCAGCAGCTTGAGCGTTAAAGAGGACAGGTTCTCGATTCCCTCTGGAAACACCATATATTTT CASSLSVKEDRFSIPSGNTIYF
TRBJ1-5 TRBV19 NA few TGTGCCAGTAGGGAAGGGACTAGCAATCAGCCCCAGCATTTT CASREGTSNQPQHF
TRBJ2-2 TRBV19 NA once TGTGCCAGTAGTACTCGACAGCTTACCGGGGAGCTGTTTTTT CASSTRQLTGELFF